This is a list of T cell receptor beta chains from one sample in a study of glioma-infiltrating T cells. TCRdb processed the multiplex PCR reads anew with MiXCR; each CDR3 protein has one entry. The table lists a few hundred thousand distinct CDR3 sequences, 41% of them singletons, with 12% in the top ten. Sequenced: glioma tissue, nonneoplastic brain tissue, or PBMCs (not recorded which). Every receptor here comes from a human donor with low-grade glioma or glioblastoma, undergoing nonglioma brain surgery, or in good health (not recorded which). CDR3s include the opening cysteine and the closing phenylalanine or tryptophan. A D gene is named only where the DNA matches it firmly. Expanded clones are given a class, and other clones once, few, many or no size at all.

J gene	V gene	clone size	D gene	CDR3 protein	CDR3 DNA
TRBJ2-1	TRBV6-1	.	.	CARGNYLSYNEQFF	TGTGCCAGGGGGAACTACCTGTCCTACAATGAGCAGTTCTTC
TRBJ2-3	TRBV4-3	.	TRBD2	CASSQGGGRAPDTQYF	TGCGCCAGCAGCCAAGGGGGAGGGAGGGCCCCAGATACGCAGTATTTT
TRBJ2-1	TRBV20-1	many	TRBD2	CSARPGLAGYNEQFF	TGCAGTGCTAGACCCGGACTAGCGGGTTACAATGAGCAGTTCTTC
TRBJ2-7	TRBV28	.	.	CASTPLASSYEQYF	TGTGCCAGCACCCCACTGGCTAGCTCCTACGAGCAGTACTTC
TRBJ2-3	TRBV28	.	TRBD1	CASSTTGTVVDTQYF	TGTGCCAGTAGTACGACCGGGACAGTAGTAGATACGCAGTATTTT
TRBJ1-2	TRBV27	.	.	CASSLLETDYGYTF	TGTGCCAGCAGTCTCCTAGAGACAGACTACGGCTACACCTTC
TRBJ2-7	TRBV20-1	few	.	CSAKDFPLSSYEQYF	TGCAGTGCTAAGGATTTTCCTCTCAGCTCCTACGAGCAGTACTTC
TRBJ2-1	TRBV28	.	.	CASSSIESNDEQFF	TGTGCCAGCAGTTCCATAGAAAGTAACGATGAGCAGTTCTTC
TRBJ2-1	TRBV27	.	.	CASAGHNKQFF	TGTGCCAGCGCTGGACACAATAAGCAGTTCTTC
TRBJ1-5	TRBV19	.	.	CASTWYGRNQPQHF	TGTGCCAGTACCTGGTACGGGCGCAATCAGCCCCAGCATTTT
TRBJ2-7	TRBV7-2	few	TRBD1	CASSPGTGVYEQYF	TGTGCCAGCAGCCCCGGGACAGGGGTTTACGAGCAGTACTTC
TRBJ2-7	TRBV4-1	.	.	CASSQSQGGDYEQYF	TGCGCCAGCAGCCAGTCGCAGGGGGGGGACTACGAGCAGTACTTC
TRBJ2-1	TRBV5-4	.	TRBD2	CASSLVRREVLFF	TGTGCCAGCAGCTTGGTTCGGCGGGAGGTTCTGTTCTTC
TRBJ1-1	TRBV6-5	.	.	CAISIDRSEAFF	TGTGCCATCAGTATCGACAGGAGTGAAGCTTTCTTT
TRBJ2-7	TRBV27	.	.	CASSPRGTRRSYEQYF	TGTGCCAGCAGCCCCAGAGGAACCAGGAGGTCCTACGAGCAGTACTTC
TRBJ1-3	TRBV28	many	.	CASRAFRGSSGNTIYF	TGTGCCAGCAGGGCCTTCAGGGGAAGCTCTGGAAACACCATATATTTT
TRBJ1-1	TRBV28	many	.	CASSLGRGTEAFF	TGTGCCAGCAGTTTAGGCAGGGGCACTGAAGCTTTCTTT
TRBJ1-4	TRBV7-2	few	.	CASKRTLDEKLFF	TGTGCCAGCAAACGGACACTCGATGAAAAACTGTTTTTT
TRBJ1-3	TRBV20-1	many	TRBD1	CSAHRGGVGNTIYF	TGCAGTGCTCACAGGGGCGGCGTCGGAAACACCATATATTTT
TRBJ2-7	TRBV20-1	.	TRBD2	CSAGLAGRSYEQYF	TGCAGTGCTGGACTAGCGGGAAGGAGCTACGAGCAGTACTTC
TRBJ1-2	TRBV7-9	.	.	CASSLGSGSGYTF	TGTGCCAGCAGCTTAGGTTCGGGCTCTGGCTACACCTTC
TRBJ2-7	TRBV20-1	.	TRBD1	CSATDRVYVQYF	TGCAGTGCCACGGACAGGGTTTACGTGCAGTACTTC
TRBJ2-3	TRBV30	.	.	CARGRPDTQYF	TGTGCCCGAGGACGGCCTGATACGCAGTATTTT
TRBJ1-1	TRBV28	many	.	CASSLRLMAFF	TGTGCCAGCAGTTTACGGCTCATGGCTTTCTTT
TRBJ2-3	TRBV20-1	few	.	CSARDNLRASTDTQYF	TGCAGTGCTAGAGATAACTTGAGGGCTAGTACAGATACGCAGTATTTT
TRBJ1-6	TRBV20-1	many	TRBD1	CSARGTGYSPLHF	TGCAGTGCTAGGGGGACAGGATATTCACCCCTCCACTTT
TRBJ2-3	TRBV20-1	.	.	CSAQRVDTQYF	TGCAGTGCTCAGCGGGTGGATACGCAGTATTTT
TRBJ1-1	TRBV4-1	.	.	CASSQDRQANTEAFF	TGCGCCAGCAGCCAAGATCGGCAGGCTAACACTGAAGCTTTCTTT
TRBJ2-1	TRBV4-1	many	TRBD2	CASSQDIQREGNEQFF	TGCGCCAGCAGCCAAGATATCCAGCGGGAGGGCAATGAGCAGTTCTTC
TRBJ1-1	TRBV20-1	many	.	CSARDRMNTEAFF	TGCAGTGCTAGGGACAGAATGAACACTGAAGCTTTCTTT
TRBJ1-2	TRBV7-2	.	.	CASSTRRSTGYGYTF	TGTGCCAGCAGCACACGACGGAGTACGGGCTATGGCTACACCTTC
TRBJ2-7	TRBV28	.	.	CASMDAGASYGQYF	TGTGCCAGCATGGATGCAGGGGCTTCCTACGGGCAGTACTTT
TRBJ1-1	TRBV7-9	many	.	CASSLVSGTEAFF	TGTGCCAGCAGCTTAGTATCGGGGACTGAAGCTTTCTTT
TRBJ1-5	TRBV6-2/TRBV6-3	many	.	CASRRTASNQPQHF	TGTGCCAGCAGGAGGACAGCCTCCAATCAGCCCCAGCATTTT
TRBJ2-5	TRBV7-2	.	.	CASSPQTGTSKTQYF	TGTGCCAGCAGCCCTCAGACGGGGACCTCGAAGACCCAGTACTTC
TRBJ1-4	TRBV10-3	.	.	CAISESGNRRNEKLFF	TGTGCCATCAGTGAGTCGGGGAACAGGCGAAATGAAAAACTGTTTTTT
TRBJ2-1	TRBV7-2	few	TRBD2	CASSFSGLAGYNEQFF	TGTGCCAGCAGCTTCTCCGGACTAGCGGGCTACAATGAGCAGTTCTTC
TRBJ2-7	TRBV14	.	.	CASSQTRQSYEQYF	TGTGCCAGCAGCCAAACCCGACAGTCCTACGAGCAGTACTTC
TRBJ1-6	TRBV20-1	.	TRBD1	CSASPGQGYYNSPLHF	TGCAGTGCGTCGCCGGGACAGGGTTACTATAATTCACCCCTCCACTTT
TRBJ2-7	TRBV20-1	few	TRBD2	CSARSIGGRASYEQYF	TGCAGTGCTAGATCCATCGGCGGGAGGGCCTCCTACGAGCAGTACTTC
TRBJ2-7	TRBV20-1	many	TRBD1	CSATRTGGLYEQYF	TGCAGTGCTACCCGGACAGGGGGCCTCTACGAGCAGTACTTC
TRBJ2-2	TRBV25-1	.	.	CATGGRANTGELFF	TGTGCCACCGGGGGCAGGGCGAACACCGGGGAGCTGTTTTTT
TRBJ1-4	TRBV7-9	.	.	CASNLAFGIANEKLFF	TGTGCCAGCAACTTAGCCTTCGGGATTGCTAATGAAAAACTGTTTTTT
TRBJ2-7	TRBV28	few	TRBD1	CASSFLGGQGDYEQYF	TGTGCCAGCAGTTTCCTGGGGGGACAGGGGGACTACGAGCAGTACTTC
TRBJ2-2	TRBV6-2/TRBV6-3	.	TRBD2	CASIGGSGRSNTGELFF	TGTGCCAGCATCGGAGGAAGCGGGAGGTCGAACACCGGGGAGCTGTTTTTT
TRBJ1-5	TRBV6-1	many	TRBD1	CASTQGVLQPQHF	TGTGCCAGCACCCAGGGGGTTTTACAGCCCCAGCATTTT
TRBJ2-5	TRBV7-2	.	.	CASSLLRWYQETQYF	TGTGCCAGCAGCTTACTCCGGTGGTACCAAGAGACCCAGTACTTC
TRBJ2-7	TRBV6-1	many	.	CASQKAPGEPYEQYF	TGTGCCAGCCAAAAGGCCCCAGGGGAACCCTACGAGCAGTACTTC
TRBJ2-1	TRBV7-9	few	.	CASSLGASSYNEQFF	TGTGCCAGCAGCTTAGGAGCGAGCTCCTACAATGAGCAGTTCTTC
TRBJ2-2	TRBV24-1	.	TRBD1	CATSDPTGSGTGELFF	TGTGCCACCAGTGATCCGACAGGGTCGGGCACCGGGGAGCTGTTTTTT
TRBJ2-1	TRBV3-1	many	TRBD2	CASSRSGRTYNEQFF	TGTGCCAGCAGCCGTAGCGGGAGGACGTACAATGAGCAGTTCTTC
TRBJ1-2	TRBV7-9	few	.	CASSLEWSEGYGYTF	TGTGCCAGCAGCTTAGAGTGGTCGGAGGGCTATGGCTACACCTTC